The clone carrying this T cell receptor beta chain was detected only once. The antigen remains unidentified. Corrective heart surgery yielded the resections from which the thymus tissue came. All donors were healthy Finnish infants who were undergoing corrective surgery to treat congenital heart defects. The germline V and J ends were trimmed by 5 bases and 0 bases, with 13 bases remaining between them. The CDR3 loop spans 15 amino acids. CDR1 and CDR2 from the germline V gene are MNHEY and SMNVEV (reference sequence). The data are from a study of human thymus T cells. Study results and limitations: Thymic and blood repertoires seemed to show skewed V and J gene use.

Profiled with immunoSEQ multiplex PCR; TCRdb holds only in-frame clones, not every one. The profile shows approximately 71,000 clones, 85% to 95% of them singletons. The clonotype originates from a girl younger than two with a congenital heart defect but otherwise immunologically healthy. The chain carries TRBV27 and TRBJ1-2; D is unclear. Specimen: thymus tissue. Here the CDR3 reads CASSRTGASNYGYTF. The DNA for the CDR3 is TGTGCCAGCAGTCGGACGGGAGCCTCTAACTATGGCTACACCTTC.